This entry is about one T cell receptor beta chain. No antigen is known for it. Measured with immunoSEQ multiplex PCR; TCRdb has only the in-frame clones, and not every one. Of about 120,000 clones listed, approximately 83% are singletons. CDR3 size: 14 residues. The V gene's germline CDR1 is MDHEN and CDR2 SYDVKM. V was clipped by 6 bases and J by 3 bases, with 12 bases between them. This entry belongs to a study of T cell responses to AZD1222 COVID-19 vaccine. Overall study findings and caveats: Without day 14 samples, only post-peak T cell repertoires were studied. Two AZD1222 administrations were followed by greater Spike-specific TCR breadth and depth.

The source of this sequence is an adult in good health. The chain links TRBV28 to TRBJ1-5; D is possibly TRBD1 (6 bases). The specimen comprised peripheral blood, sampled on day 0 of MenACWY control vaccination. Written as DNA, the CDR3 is TGTGCCAGCAGCCCGACAGGAGTCAATCAGCCCCAGCATTTT. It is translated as CASSPTGVNQPQHF.